A selection of T cell receptor beta chains follows, all from one sample in a study of shared clonotypes between healthy human individuals. The method was immunoSEQ multiplex PCR; TCRdb's version includes in-frame clones alone and lacks a portion of them. The repertoire holds about 490,000 clones, with less than 80% as singletons. The sample comprised PBMCs. Receptors were obtained from a woman aged 35 to 49 in good health. Some clones in this sample may be carry-over from other donors' samples. Each CDR3 is given with its conserved first and last residue. The D gene is left open where the match is weak. The size of a clone is reported for some rows only, either as once, few or many, or as a class for expanded clones.

j_call v_call clone_size d_call cdr3_nt cdr3_aa
TRBJ2-1 TRBV28 - TRBD2 TGTGCCAGCAGGACGGGGGGATCCTACAATGAGCAGTTCTTC CASRTGGSYNEQFF
TRBJ1-2 TRBV2 - TRBD1 TGTGCCAGCATTTTGACAGGGCAAGGCTACACCTTC CASILTGQGYTF
TRBJ1-1 TRBV30 - - TGTGCCTGGAGTGCGCTAATGAACACTGAAGCTTTCTTT CAWSALMNTEAFF
TRBJ2-5 TRBV2 - - TGTGCCAGCAGTGAAGGGGGCCTAGTGGGAGAGACCCAGTACTTC CASSEGGLVGETQYF
TRBJ2-4 TRBV10-3 once TRBD2 TGTGCCATCAGCGAGTCCTCCGTTTGGATAGCGGGGACCCTACTAGCCAAAAACATTCAGTACTTC CAISESSVWIAGTLLAKNIQYF
TRBJ2-7 TRBV4-1 - - TGCGCCAGCAGCCAAGATCCCCTAGCGAGGGACGAGCAGTACTTC CASSQDPLARDEQYF
TRBJ2-1 TRBV10-3 - - TGTGCCATCAGTGGACCCGACAATGAGCAGTTCTTC CAISGPDNEQFF
TRBJ1-2 TRBV5-4 - TRBD1 TGTGCCAGCAGCGGCAACAGGGGGACTAACTATGGCTACACCTTC CASSGNRGTNYGYTF
TRBJ2-3 TRBV27 - TRBD2 TGTGCCAGCAGTTCGATAGCGGGAGAAGGAGATACGCAGTATTTT CASSSIAGEGDTQYF
TRBJ1-4 TRBV5-5 - TRBD1 TGTGCCAGCAGCTTGGGGACAGGGGAGGCTGAAAAACTGTTTTTT CASSLGTGEAEKLFF
TRBJ1-5 TRBV4-1 - - TGCGCCAGCAGCCAAGGCCCGGGGCAGGCGGTTCAGCCCCAGCATTTT CASSQGPGQAVQPQHF
TRBJ2-3 TRBV7-6 - - TGTGCCAGCAGCTTTAGTAGGGATACGCAGTATTTT CASSFSRDTQYF
TRBJ2-1 TRBV2 - - TGTGCCAGCAGTGAAAGGGCAGGCCCAAGGAATGAGCAGTTCTTC CASSERAGPRNEQFF
TRBJ2-5 TRBV2 - - TGTGCCAGCAGTACCGGACTGGCCCGGGAGACCCAGTACTTC CASSTGLARETQYF
TRBJ1-2 TRBV25-1 - - TGTGCCAGCAGTGAATTCTCGGACTATGGCTACACCTTC CASSEFSDYGYTF
TRBJ2-5 TRBV10-3 - - TGTGCCATCAGGGACACAACGACGCTACAAGAGACCCAGTACTTC CAIRDTTTLQETQYF
TRBJ2-7 TRBV18 - TRBD1 TGTGCCAGCTCACCACCGGCAACAGGGGGCATTTACGAGCAGTACTTC CASSPPATGGIYEQYF
TRBJ2-7 TRBV2 - TRBD2 TGTGCCAGCAGGGGACTAGCGGGAGGGTCCATTTACGAGCAGTACTTC CASRGLAGGSIYEQYF
TRBJ1-5 TRBV7-9 - TRBD1 TGTGCCAGCAGCTTAGCAGGACAGGGGGTGCAGCCCCAGCATTTT CASSLAGQGVQPQHF
TRBJ1-5 TRBV7-2 few - TGTGCCAGCAGCTCCACCCTGAGGGATCAGCCCCAGCATTTT CASSSTLRDQPQHF
TRBJ2-3 TRBV19 - - TGTGCCAGTAGTATCAGGGGCGGGACAGATACGCAGTATTTT CASSIRGGTDTQYF
TRBJ2-7 TRBV4-2 - TRBD1 TGTGCCAGCAGCCAGAAGACAGGGAATCCCTACGAGCAGTACTTC CASSQKTGNPYEQYF
TRBJ2-5 TRBV10-1 - - TGCGCCAGCAGCGCGACACTCACCAGGACCCAGTACTTC CASSATLTRTQYF
TRBJ2-3 TRBV7-8 - - TGTGCCAGCAGCTTAGGCCCGGCGCGCACAGATACGCAGTATTTT CASSLGPARTDTQYF
TRBJ2-7 TRBV4-1 - TRBD1 TGCGCCAGCAGCCCCCGGGACAGCGAGAATCCCTACGAGCAGTACTTC CASSPRDSENPYEQYF
TRBJ2-3 TRBV5-5 - - TGTGCCAGCAGTTCGACCTATCCTAGCACAGATACGCAGTATTTT CASSSTYPSTDTQYF
TRBJ2-5 TRBV28 - TRBD1 TGTGCCAGCAGAACCGGACAGGGATTGATCGAGACCCAGTACTTC CASRTGQGLIETQYF
TRBJ2-1 TRBV29-1 - TRBD1 TGCAGCGTTGCGTCGGGACAGGGGGGTGAGCAGTTCTTC CSVASGQGGEQFF
TRBJ1-3 TRBV6-6 - - TGTGCCAGCAGTAATCTACAGAACTCTGGAAACACCATATATTTT CASSNLQNSGNTIYF
TRBJ2-3 TRBV6-1 - - TGTGCCAGCAGTGAGGATGGGGTGGGAACAGATACGCAGTATTTT CASSEDGVGTDTQYF
TRBJ1-2 TRBV28 - - TGTGCCACTTCAGGGTATGGGGATGGCTACACCTTC CATSGYGDGYTF